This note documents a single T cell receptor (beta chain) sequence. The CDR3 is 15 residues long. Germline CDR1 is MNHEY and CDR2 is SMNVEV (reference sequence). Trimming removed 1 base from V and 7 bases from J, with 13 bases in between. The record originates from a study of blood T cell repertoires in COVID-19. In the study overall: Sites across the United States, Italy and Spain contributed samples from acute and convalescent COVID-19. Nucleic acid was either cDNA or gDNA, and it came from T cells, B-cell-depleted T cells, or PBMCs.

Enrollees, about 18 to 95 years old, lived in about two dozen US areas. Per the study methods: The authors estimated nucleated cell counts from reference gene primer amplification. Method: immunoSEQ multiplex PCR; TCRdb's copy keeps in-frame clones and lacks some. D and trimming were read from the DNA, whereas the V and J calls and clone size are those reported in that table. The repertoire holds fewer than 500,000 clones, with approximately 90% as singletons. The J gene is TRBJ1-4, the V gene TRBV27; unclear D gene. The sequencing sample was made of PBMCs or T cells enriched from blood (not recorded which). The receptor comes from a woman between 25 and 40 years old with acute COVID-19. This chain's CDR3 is CASSLYGDRREKLFF. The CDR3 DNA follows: TGTGCCAGCAGTTTATACGGGGATCGGCGTGAAAAACTGTTTTTT.